The clone carrying this T cell receptor beta chain has a single count. As yet, its antigen is unknown. The data were obtained in a study of OX40 agonist ivuxolimab in advanced cancers. Broader study findings: The expanded peripheral T cells' antigen specificity was not determined. In general, CD8+ T cells held more expanded clones than CD4+ did, on average.

Peripheral blood came from all dose cohorts at three timepoints. The germline CDR1 and CDR2 sequences are SQVTM and ANQGSEA. With 1 base clipped from V and 0 bases from J, the junction kept 9 bases outside the gene matches. CDR3 length: 17 residues. The repertoire was sequenced with immunoSEQ multiplex PCR; TCRdb's copy has only in-frame clones and lacks some. The sample has about 64,000 clones, roughly nine tenths seen once. This chain connects TRBV29-1 to TRBJ2-1; 7 nucleotides line up with TRBD1. Sequencing used CD4+ or CD8+ T cells sorted from blood, obtained in a trial of the OX40 agonist ivuxolimab. The TCR sequence derives from an adult with an advanced solid tumor such as melanoma, head and neck, liver or kidney cancer. CDR3 in amino acids: CSVEVNSQGVSYNEQFF. For the CDR3, the DNA is TGCAGCGTTGAAGTGAATTCGCAGGGGGTCTCCTACAATGAGCAGTTCTTC.